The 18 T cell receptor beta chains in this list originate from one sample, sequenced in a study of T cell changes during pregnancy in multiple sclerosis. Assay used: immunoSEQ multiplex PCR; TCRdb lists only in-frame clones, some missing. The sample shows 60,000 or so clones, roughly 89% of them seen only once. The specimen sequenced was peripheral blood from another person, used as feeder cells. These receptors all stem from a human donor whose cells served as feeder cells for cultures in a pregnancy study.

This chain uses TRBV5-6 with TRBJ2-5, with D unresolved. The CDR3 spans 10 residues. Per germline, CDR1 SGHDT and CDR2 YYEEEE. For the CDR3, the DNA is TGTGTAGTCCTCCAAGAGACCCAGTACTTC. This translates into CVVLQETQYF.

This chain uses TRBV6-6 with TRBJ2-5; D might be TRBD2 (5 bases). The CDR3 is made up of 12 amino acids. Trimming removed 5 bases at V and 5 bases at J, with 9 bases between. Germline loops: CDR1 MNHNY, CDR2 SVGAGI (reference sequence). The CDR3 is CASSNSVETQYF. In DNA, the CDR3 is TGTGCCAGCAGTAATAGCGTGGAGACCCAGTACTTC.

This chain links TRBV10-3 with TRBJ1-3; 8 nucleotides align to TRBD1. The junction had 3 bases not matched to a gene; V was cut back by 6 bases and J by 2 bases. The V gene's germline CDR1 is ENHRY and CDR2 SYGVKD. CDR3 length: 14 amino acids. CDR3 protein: CAIRRTGTGNTIYF. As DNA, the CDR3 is TGTGCCATCAGGCGGACAGGGACTGGAAACACCATATATTTT.

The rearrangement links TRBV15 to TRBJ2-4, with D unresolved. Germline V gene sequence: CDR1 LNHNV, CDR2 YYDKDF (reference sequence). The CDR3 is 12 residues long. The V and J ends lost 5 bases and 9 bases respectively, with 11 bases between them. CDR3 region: CATSGRLGIQYF. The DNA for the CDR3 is TGTGCCACCAGCGGTCGACTTGGCATTCAGTACTTC. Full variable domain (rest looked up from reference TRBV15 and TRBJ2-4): DAMVIQNPRYQVTQFGKPVTLSCSQTLNHNVMYWYQQKSSQAPKLLFHYYDKDFNNEADTPDNFQSRRPNTSFCFLDIRSPGLGDTAMYLCATSGRLGIQYFGAGTRLSVL.

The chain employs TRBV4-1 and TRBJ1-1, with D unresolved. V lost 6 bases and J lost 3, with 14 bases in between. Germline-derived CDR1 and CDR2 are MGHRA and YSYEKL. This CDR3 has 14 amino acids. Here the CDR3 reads CASRGPLRDTEAFF. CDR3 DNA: TGCGCCAGCAGGGGTCCTCTTAGAGACACTGAAGCTTTCTTT.

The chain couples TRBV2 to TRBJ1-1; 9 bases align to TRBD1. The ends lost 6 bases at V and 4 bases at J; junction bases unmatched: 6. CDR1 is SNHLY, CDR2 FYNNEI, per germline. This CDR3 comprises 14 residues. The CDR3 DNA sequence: TGTGCCAGCAGCGTTGGACAGGGGCTCACTGAAGCTTTCTTT. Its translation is CASSVGQGLTEAFF.

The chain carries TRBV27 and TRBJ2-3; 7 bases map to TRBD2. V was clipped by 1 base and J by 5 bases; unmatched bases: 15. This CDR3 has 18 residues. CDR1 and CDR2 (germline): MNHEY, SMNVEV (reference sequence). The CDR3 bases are TGTGCCAGCAGTTTATGGTCGCCGATTGGACTAGACCGAGATACGCAGTATTTT. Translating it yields CASSLWSPIGLDRDTQYF.

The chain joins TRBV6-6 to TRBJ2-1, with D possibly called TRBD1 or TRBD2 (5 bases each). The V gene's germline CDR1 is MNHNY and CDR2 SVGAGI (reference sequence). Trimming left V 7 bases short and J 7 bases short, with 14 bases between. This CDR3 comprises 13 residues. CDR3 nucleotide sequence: TGTGCCAGCATGGGGGTAACCGGGAATGAGCAGTTCTTC. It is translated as CASMGVTGNEQFF.

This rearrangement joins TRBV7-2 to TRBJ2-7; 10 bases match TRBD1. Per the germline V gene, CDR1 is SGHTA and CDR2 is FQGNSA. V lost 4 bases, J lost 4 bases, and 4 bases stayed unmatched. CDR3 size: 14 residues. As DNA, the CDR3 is TGTGCCAGCAGCTCCCGGACAGGGGGTTACGAGCAGTACTTC. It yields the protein CASSSRTGGYEQYF.

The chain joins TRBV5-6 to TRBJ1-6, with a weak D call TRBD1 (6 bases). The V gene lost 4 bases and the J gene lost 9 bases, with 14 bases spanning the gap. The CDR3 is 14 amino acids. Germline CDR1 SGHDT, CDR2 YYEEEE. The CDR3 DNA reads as TGTGCCAGCAGCCGAGGAGGAGGGGGTTCACCCCTCCACTTT. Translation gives CASSRGGGGSPLHF.

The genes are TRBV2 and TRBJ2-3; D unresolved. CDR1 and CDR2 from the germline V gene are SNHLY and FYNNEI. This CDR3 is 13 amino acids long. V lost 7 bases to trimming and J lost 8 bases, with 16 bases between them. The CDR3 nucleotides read TGTGCCAGCACCGTGGATCGTAAGGCTACGCAGTATTTT. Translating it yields CASTVDRKATQYF.

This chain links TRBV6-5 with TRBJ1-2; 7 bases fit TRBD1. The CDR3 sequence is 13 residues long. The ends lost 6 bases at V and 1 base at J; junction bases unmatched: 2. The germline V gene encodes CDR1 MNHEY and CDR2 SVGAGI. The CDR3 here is CASSRDSNYGYTF. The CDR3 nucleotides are TGTGCCAGCAGCCGGGACAGTAACTATGGCTACACCTTC.

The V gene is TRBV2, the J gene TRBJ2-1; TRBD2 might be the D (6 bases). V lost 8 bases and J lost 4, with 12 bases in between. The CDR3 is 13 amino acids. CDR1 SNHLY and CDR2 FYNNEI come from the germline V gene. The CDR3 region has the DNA TGTGCCAGCGCCGGGACTCAATACAATGAGCAGTTCTTC. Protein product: CASAGTQYNEQFF.

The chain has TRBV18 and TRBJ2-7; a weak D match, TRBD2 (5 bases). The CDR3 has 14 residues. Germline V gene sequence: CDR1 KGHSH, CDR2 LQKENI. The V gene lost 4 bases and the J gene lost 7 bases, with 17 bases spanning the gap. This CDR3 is CASSLQRTSSEQYF. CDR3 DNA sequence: TGTGCCAGCTCACTGCAAAGGACTTCTTCGGAGCAGTACTTC.

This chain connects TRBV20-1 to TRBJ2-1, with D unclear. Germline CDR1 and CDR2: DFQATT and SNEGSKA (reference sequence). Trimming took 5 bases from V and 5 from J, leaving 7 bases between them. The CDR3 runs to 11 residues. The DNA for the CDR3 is TGCAGTGCTTTCACGAACAATGAGCAGTTCTTC. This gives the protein CSAFTNNEQFF.

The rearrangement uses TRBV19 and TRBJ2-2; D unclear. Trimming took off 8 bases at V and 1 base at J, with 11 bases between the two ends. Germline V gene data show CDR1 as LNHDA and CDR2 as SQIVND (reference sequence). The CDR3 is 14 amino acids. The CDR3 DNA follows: TGTGCCAGTCTTTCTTTGAAGAACACCGGGGAGCTGTTTTTT. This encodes CASLSLKNTGELFF.

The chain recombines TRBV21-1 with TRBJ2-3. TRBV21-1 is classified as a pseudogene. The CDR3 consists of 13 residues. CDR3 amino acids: CASTSLRTDTQYF. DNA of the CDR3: TGTGCCAGCACCTCCCTTAGGACAGATACGCAGTATTTT.

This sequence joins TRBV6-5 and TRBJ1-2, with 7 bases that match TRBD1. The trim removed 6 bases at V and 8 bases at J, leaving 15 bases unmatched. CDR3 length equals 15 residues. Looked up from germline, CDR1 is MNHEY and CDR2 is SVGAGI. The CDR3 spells CASRAGTESSWGYTF. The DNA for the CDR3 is TGTGCCAGCAGGGCCGGGACAGAAAGCTCTTGGGGCTACACCTTC.